The 15 T cell receptor beta chains listed next were all sequenced from one sample in a study of memory CD4+ T cells and cytomegalovirus serostatus. The sort gate was single viable CD3+CD4+CD8-CD45RO+ cells for memory CD4+ T cells. TCRdb keeps only in-frame clones here, not all; method: immunoSEQ multiplex PCR. This sample has roughly 64,000 clones, with around 77% found just once. Material for sequencing was memory CD4+ T cells from blood. The receptors shown here come from an adult in good health and CMV-seronegative.

This chain joins TRBV11-2 and TRBJ2-3; the D is unclear. Germline CDR1 is SGHAT and CDR2 is FQNNGV. The CDR3 extends over 12 amino acids. V lost 0 bases to trimming and J lost 7 bases, with 5 bases between them. The CDR3 DNA is TGTGCCAGCAGCTTAGACCTGAATACGCAGTATTTT. It codes for CASSLDLNTQYF. Complete variable domain (other parts from reference TRBV11-2 and TRBJ2-3): EAGVAQSPRYKIIEKRQSVAFWCNPISGHATLYWYQQILGQGPKLLIQFQNNGVVDDSQLPKDRFSAERLKGVDSTLKIQPAKLEDSAVYLCASSLDLNTQYFGPGTRLTVL.

The chain has TRBV6-4 and TRBJ1-2, with a weak D call TRBD1 (6 bases). The germline CDR1 and CDR2 sequences are MRHNA and SNTAGT. Trimming left V 0 bases short and J 8 bases short, with 16 bases between. CDR3 length equals 15 residues. CDR3 DNA: TGTGCCAGCAGTGACTCGGGGGCTGGGCGTGAAGGCTACACCTTC. The encoded protein is CASSDSGAGREGYTF.

The rearrangement links TRBV29-1 to TRBJ1-1; no definite D call. Germline CDR1 is SQVTM and CDR2 is ANQGSEA. The CDR3 consists of 13 residues. V was trimmed by 2 bases and J by 1 base, leaving 8 bases between them. As DNA, the CDR3 is TGCAGCGTTGAAAAACAGACGAACACTGAAGCTTTCTTT. It codes for CSVEKQTNTEAFF.

J is TRBJ1-4 and V is TRBV30, with 9 nucleotides matching TRBD1. With V trimmed by 5 bases and J by 8 bases, 3 bases remained unmatched. Per the germline V gene, CDR1 is GTSNPN and CDR2 is SVGIG (reference sequence). The CDR3 covers 12 residues. CDR3 sequence reads: CAWGTGNEKLFF. The CDR3 nucleotides read TGTGCCTGGGGGACAGGGAACGAAAAACTGTTTTTT.

The CDR3 nucleotides read TGTGCCAGCAGTTTAGGAGCGTGGGAGACCCAGTACTTC. It encodes CASSLGAWETQYF. The gene calls are TRBV28 and TRBJ2-5; D remains unclear. V was clipped by 2 bases and J by 5 bases, with 9 bases between them. Germline V CDR1 and CDR2: MDHEN, SYDVKM. The CDR3 is 13 residues long.

This clone was seen only once. This chain joins TRBV19 and TRBJ2-7, with a tentative D call TRBD1 (6 bases). The CDR3 has 14 amino acids. With 4 bases removed from V and 2 bases from J, the gap between germline ends came to 12 bases. Germline V gene lookup returns CDR1 LNHDA and CDR2 SQIVND (reference sequence). CDR3 sequence: CASSRTQGTYEQYF. The CDR3 region has the DNA TGTGCCAGTAGTAGGACCCAGGGGACCTACGAGCAGTACTTC.

By sample fraction, this clone is medium-sized. The junction departs from the called germline gene at one end, perhaps through a read error. The chain carries TRBV29-1 and TRBJ1-1, with 8 bases aligning to TRBD1. The CDR3 runs to 14 residues. Germline V lookup: CDR1 SQVTM, CDR2 ANQGSEA. CDR3 amino acids: CSVEGQGWDTEAFF. The CDR3 region has the DNA TGCAGCGTCGAAGGACAGGGATGGGACACTGAAGCTTTCTTT.

This sequence joins TRBV5-1 and TRBJ2-2; no firm D call. The V end was cut by 4 bases, the J end by 4 bases, with 14 bases between. This CDR3 has 15 residues. CDR1 and CDR2 (germline): SGHRS, YFSETQ. The CDR3 sequence: CASSREGISTGELFF. In DNA form, the CDR3 reads TGCGCCAGCAGCCGCGAAGGGATCAGCACCGGGGAGCTGTTTTTT. Full variable domain (missing parts from reference TRBV5-1 and TRBJ2-2): KAGVTQTPRYLIKTRGQQVTLSCSPISGHRSVSWYQQTPGQGLQFLFEYFSETQRNKGNFPGRFSGRQFSNSRSEMNVSTLELGDSALYLCASSREGISTGELFFGEGSRLTVL.

The V call is TRBV11-2, the J call TRBJ1-1; 7 bases line up with TRBD1. CDR3 length equals 15 residues. CDR1 is SGHAT and CDR2 is FQNNGV in the germline V gene. The junction had 6 bases not matched to a gene; V was cut back by 5 bases and J by 0 bases. The CDR3 DNA is TGTGCCAGCAGCCTTCGGGACAGACTGAACACTGAAGCTTTCTTT. This codes for CASSLRDRLNTEAFF.

The chain carries TRBV30 and TRBJ2-2; tentatively, D is TRBD1 or TRBD2 (5 bases each). Deletions cut 0 bases from V and 4 bases from J, with 9 bases between. The CDR3 totals 14 residues. Germline V gene sequence: CDR1 GTSNPN, CDR2 SVGIG (reference sequence). The CDR3 DNA reads as TGTGCCTGGAGTGTCCGTGGGGGCACCGGGGAGCTGTTTTTT. Translated, it gives CAWSVRGGTGELFF.

The chain has TRBV15 and TRBJ2-7; D not certain. This CDR3 has 13 amino acids. The germline V gene has CDR1 LNHNV and CDR2 YYDKDF (reference sequence). Trimming removed 5 bases at V and 4 bases at J, with 12 bases between. CDR3 sequence: CATSPWGSYEQYF. The DNA for the CDR3 is TGTGCCACCAGCCCCTGGGGTTCTTACGAGCAGTACTTC.

The chain has TRBV4-1 and TRBJ1-2; D not certain. Trimming took off 5 bases at V and 8 bases at J, with 24 bases between the two ends. The CDR3 is made up of 16 amino acids. The germline gives CDR1 MGHRA, CDR2 YSYEKL. This chain's CDR3 is CASSTLGRDTKVGYTF. The CDR3 DNA reads as TGCGCCAGCAGCACACTCGGGAGGGATACTAAAGTGGGCTACACCTTC.

This sequence joins TRBV6-1 and TRBJ2-1; maybe TRBD1 (5 bases). The CDR3 length is 13 residues. Germline V gene data show CDR1 as MNHNS and CDR2 as SASEGT. V lost 7 bases and J lost 4, with 11 bases in between. Here the CDR3 DNA reads TGTGCCAGCATTAGAGACAGTTACAATGAGCAGTTCTTC. It codes for CASIRDSYNEQFF.

The chain employs TRBV9 and TRBJ2-7; D is ambiguous. Germline V gene lookup returns CDR1 SGDLS and CDR2 YYNGEE. This CDR3 is 15 amino acids long. V lost 3 bases and J lost 3, with 16 bases in between. The DNA for the CDR3 is TGTGCCAGCAGCGCAGGACCCCCCGGTATCTACGAGCAGTACTTC. Its translation: CASSAGPPGIYEQYF.

Written as DNA, the CDR3 is TGCAGCGTTGTCGGGGCGGCTCCCCAGTACTTC. It specifies CSVVGAAPQYF. The J gene is TRBJ2-5, the V gene TRBV29-1; D might be TRBD1 or TRBD2, each matching 5 bases. The germline CDR1 and CDR2 sequences are SQVTM and ANQGSEA. The germline V and J ends were trimmed by 4 bases and 9 bases, with 12 bases remaining between them. The CDR3 runs to 11 residues.